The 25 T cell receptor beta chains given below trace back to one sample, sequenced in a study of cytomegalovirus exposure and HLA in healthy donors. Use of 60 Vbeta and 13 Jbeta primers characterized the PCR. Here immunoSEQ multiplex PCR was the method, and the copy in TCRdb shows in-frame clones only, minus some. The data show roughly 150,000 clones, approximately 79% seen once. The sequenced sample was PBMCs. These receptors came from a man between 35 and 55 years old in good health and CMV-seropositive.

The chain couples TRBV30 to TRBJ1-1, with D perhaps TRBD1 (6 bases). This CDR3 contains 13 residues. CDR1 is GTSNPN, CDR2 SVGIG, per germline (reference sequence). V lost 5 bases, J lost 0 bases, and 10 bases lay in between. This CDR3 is CAWGGDMNTEAFF. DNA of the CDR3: TGTGCCTGGGGGGGGGACATGAACACTGAAGCTTTCTTT.

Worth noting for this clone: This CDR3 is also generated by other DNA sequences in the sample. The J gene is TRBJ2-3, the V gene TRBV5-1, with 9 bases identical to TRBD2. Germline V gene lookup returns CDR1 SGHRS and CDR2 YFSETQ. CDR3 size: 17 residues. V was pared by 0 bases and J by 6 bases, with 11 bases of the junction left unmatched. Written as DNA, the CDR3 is TGCGCCAGCAGCTTGGCGGCGGGAGGGCCTGAGACGGATACGCAGTATTTT. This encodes CASSLAAGGPETDTQYF.

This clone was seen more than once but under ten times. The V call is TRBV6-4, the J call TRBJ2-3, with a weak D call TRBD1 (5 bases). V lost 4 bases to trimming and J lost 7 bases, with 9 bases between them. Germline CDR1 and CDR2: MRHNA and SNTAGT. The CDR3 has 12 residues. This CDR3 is CASSATGYTQYF. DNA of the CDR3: TGTGCCAGCAGTGCCACAGGCTATACGCAGTATTTT.

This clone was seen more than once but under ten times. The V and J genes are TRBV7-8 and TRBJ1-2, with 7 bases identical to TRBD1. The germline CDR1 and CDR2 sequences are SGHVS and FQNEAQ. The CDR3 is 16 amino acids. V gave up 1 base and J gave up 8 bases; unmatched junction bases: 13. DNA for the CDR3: TGTGCCAGCAGCTTAGATACCCCGAACAGGGGCCGAGGCTACACCTTC. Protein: CASSLDTPNRGRGYTF.

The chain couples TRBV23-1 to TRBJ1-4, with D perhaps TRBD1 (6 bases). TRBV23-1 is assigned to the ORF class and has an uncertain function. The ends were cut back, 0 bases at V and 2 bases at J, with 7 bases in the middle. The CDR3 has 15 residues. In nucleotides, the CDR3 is TGCGCCAGCAGTCAATCGGGGGCGACTAATGAAAAACTGTTTTTT. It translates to CASSQSGATNEKLFF.

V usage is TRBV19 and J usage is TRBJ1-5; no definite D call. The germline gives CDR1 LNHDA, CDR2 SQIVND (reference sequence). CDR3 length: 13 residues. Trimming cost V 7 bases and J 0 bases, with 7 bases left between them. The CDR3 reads CASNFYSNQPQHF. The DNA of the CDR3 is TGTGCCAGTAATTTCTATAGCAATCAGCCCCAGCATTTT.

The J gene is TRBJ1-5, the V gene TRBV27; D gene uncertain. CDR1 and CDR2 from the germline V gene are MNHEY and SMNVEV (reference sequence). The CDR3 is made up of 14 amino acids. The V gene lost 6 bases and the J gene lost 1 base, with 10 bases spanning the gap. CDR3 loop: CASSTSSSNQPQHF. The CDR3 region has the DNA TGTGCCAGCAGCACCAGTAGCAGCAATCAGCCCCAGCATTTT.

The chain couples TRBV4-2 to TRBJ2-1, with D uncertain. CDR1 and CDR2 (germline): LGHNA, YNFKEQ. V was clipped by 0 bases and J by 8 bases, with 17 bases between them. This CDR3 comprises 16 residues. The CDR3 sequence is CASSQDGGLISDEQFF. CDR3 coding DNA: TGTGCCAGCAGCCAAGATGGTGGGCTAATATCTGATGAGCAGTTCTTC.

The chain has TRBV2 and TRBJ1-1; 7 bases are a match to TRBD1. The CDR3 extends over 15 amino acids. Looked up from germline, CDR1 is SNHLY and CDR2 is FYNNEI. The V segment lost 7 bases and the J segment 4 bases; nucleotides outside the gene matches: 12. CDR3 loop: CASTKERQGPTEAFF. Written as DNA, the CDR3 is TGTGCCAGCACCAAGGAGAGACAGGGACCCACTGAAGCTTTCTTT.

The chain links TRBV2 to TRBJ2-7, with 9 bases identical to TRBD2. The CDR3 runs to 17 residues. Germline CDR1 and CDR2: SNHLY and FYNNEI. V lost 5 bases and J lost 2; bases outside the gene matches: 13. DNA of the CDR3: TGTGCCAGCAGTCCCGCCCGACTAGCGGAGTCCCCCTACGAGCAGTACTTC. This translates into CASSPARLAESPYEQYF.

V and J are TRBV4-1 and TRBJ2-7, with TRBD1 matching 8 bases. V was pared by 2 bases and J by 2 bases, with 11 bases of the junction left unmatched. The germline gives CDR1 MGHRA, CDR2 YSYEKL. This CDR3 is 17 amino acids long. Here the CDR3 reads CASSQPEPDRDAYEQYF. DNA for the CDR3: TGCGCCAGCAGCCAACCGGAACCGGACAGGGATGCCTACGAGCAGTACTTC.

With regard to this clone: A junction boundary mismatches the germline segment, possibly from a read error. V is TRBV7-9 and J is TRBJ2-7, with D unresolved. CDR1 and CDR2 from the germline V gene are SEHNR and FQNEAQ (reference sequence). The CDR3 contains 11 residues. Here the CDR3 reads CSSSFSYEQYF. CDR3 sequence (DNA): TGTTCCAGCAGCTTCAGCTACGAGCAGTACTTC. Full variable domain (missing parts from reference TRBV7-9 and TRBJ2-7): DTGVSQNPRHKITKRGQNVTFRCDPISEHNRLYWYRQTLGQGPEFLTYFQNEAQLEKSRLLSDRFSAERPKGSFSTLEIQRTEQGDSAMYLCSSSFSYEQYFGPGTRLTVT.

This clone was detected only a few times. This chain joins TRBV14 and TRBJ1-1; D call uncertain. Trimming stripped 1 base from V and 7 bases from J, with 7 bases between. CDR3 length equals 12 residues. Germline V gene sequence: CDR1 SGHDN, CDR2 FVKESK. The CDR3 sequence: CASSQVTVEAFF. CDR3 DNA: TGTGCCAGCAGCCAAGTAACAGTTGAAGCTTTCTTT.

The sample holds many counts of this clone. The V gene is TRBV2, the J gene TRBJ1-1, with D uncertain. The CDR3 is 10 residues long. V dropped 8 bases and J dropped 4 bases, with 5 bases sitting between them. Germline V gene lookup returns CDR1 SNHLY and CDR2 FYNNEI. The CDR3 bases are TGTGCCAGCCTCGGCACTGAAGCTTTCTTT. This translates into CASLGTEAFF. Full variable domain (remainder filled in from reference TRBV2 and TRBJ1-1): EPEVTQTPSHQVTQMGQEVILRCVPISNHLYFYWYRQILGQKVEFLVSFYNNEISEKSEIFDDQFSVERPDGSNFTLKIRSTKLEDSAMYFCASLGTEAFFGQGTRLTVV.

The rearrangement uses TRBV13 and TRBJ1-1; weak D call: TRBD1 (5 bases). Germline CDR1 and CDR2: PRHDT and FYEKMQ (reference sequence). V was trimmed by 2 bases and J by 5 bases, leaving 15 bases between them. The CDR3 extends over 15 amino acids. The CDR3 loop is CASSLWGREGTEAFF. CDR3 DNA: TGTGCCAGCAGCTTATGGGGCAGGGAAGGAACTGAAGCTTTCTTT.

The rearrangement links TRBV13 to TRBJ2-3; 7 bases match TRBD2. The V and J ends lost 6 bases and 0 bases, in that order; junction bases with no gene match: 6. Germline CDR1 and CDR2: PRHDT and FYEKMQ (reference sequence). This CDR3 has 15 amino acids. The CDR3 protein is CASSRGSISTDTQYF. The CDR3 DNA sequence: TGTGCCAGCAGTCGCGGGAGCATCAGCACAGATACGCAGTATTTT.

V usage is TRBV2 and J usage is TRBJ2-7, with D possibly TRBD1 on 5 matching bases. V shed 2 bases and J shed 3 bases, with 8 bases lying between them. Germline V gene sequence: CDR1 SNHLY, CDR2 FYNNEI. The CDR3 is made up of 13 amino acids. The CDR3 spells CASSEKGFYEQYF. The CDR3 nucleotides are TGTGCCAGCAGTGAAAAGGGGTTCTACGAGCAGTACTTC.

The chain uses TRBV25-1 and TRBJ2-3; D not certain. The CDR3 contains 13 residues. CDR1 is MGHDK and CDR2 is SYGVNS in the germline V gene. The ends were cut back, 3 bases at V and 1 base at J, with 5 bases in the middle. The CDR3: CASSDTGTDTQYF. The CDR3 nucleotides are TGTGCCAGCAGTGATACTGGCACAGATACGCAGTATTTT.

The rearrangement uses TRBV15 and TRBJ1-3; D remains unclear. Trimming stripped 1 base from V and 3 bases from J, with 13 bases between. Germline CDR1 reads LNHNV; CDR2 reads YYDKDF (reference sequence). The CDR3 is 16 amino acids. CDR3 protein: CATSRAPREFGNTIYF. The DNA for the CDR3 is TGTGCCACCAGCAGAGCCCCCCGGGAGTTTGGAAACACCATATATTTT.

CDR3 sequence reads: CASSLTGTSGIGTQYF. The CDR3 DNA follows: TGTGCCAGCAGCTTAACCGGGACTAGCGGGATCGGTACGCAGTATTTT. This chain joins TRBV9 and TRBJ2-3; 13 bases are shared with TRBD2. V dropped 4 bases and J dropped 8; count of bases not matched to a gene: 10. CDR1 SGDLS and CDR2 YYNGEE come from the germline V gene. The CDR3 runs to 16 residues. Based on the CDR3 plus reference TRBV9 and TRBJ2-3, the full variable domain is DSGVTQTPKHLITATGQRVTLRCSPRSGDLSVYWYQQSLDQGLQFLIQYYNGEERAKGNILERFSAQQFPDLHSELNLSSLELGDSALYFCASSLTGTSGIGTQYFGPGTRLTVL.

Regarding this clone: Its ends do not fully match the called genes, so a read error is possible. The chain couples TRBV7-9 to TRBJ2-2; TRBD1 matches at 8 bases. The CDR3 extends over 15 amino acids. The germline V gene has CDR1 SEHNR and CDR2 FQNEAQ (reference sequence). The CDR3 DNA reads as TGTTCCAGCAGCTTAGCGCAGGGGGCTGGCGGGGAGCTGTTTTTT. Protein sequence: CSSSLAQGAGGELFF.

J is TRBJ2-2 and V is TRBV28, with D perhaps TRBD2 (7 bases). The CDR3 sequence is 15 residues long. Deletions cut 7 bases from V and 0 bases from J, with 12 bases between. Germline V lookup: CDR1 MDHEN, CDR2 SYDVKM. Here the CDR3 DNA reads TGTGCCAGCACCCTAGGGGGGGCGAACACCGGGGAGCTGTTTTTT. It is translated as CASTLGGANTGELFF.

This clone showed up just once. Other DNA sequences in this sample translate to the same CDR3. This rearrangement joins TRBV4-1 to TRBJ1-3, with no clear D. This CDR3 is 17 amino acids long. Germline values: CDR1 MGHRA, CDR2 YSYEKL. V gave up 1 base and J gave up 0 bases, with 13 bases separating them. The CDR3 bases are TGCGCCAGCAGCCAAGTCCCCGGCGGACTCTCTGGAAACACCATATATTTT. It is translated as CASSQVPGGLSGNTIYF.

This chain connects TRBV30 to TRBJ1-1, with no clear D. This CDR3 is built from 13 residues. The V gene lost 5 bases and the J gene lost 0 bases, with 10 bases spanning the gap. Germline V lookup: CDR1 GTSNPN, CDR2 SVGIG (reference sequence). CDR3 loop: CAWGPGVNTEAFF. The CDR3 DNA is TGTGCCTGGGGTCCGGGAGTGAACACTGAAGCTTTCTTT.

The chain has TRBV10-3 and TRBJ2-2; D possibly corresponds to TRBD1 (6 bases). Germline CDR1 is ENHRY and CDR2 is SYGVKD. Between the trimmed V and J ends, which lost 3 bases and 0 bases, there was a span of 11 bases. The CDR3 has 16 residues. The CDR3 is CAISEQGDTNTGELFF. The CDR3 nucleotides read TGTGCCATCAGTGAACAGGGTGATACGAACACCGGGGAGCTGTTTTTT.